This TCR beta chain is from a study of blood T cells in healthy people across ages. Study-level findings and limits: The CMV status of each donor remained undetermined, and this could have confounded shifts in expanded clonotypes.

Per germline, CDR1 LGHDT and CDR2 YNNKEL (reference sequence). CDR3 size: 15 residues. Trimming removed 1 base from V and 3 bases from J, with 13 bases in between. Concerning this clonotype: Its antigen remains unidentified.

A J-beta primer mix and a sample-barcoded 5' primer were used in a second PCR of roughly 7 to 12 cycles. A minimum of 2.5 million CDR3-containing paired-end reads was obtained for each sample. MiXCR was run by TCRdb on the 5' RACE reads, yielding one entry per CDR3 protein. The profile shows around 1.5 million distinct CDR3 sequences, roughly 59% of them singletons. Sequenced material: blood. This chain connects TRBV3-1 to TRBJ2-7; a weak D match, TRBD2 (5 bases). The receptor was derived from a man aged 18 to 30 in good health. The CDR3 loop is CASSQGRGPIYEQYF. The CDR3 region has the DNA TGTGCCAGCAGCCAAGGTAGAGGGCCCATCTACGAGCAGTACTTC.